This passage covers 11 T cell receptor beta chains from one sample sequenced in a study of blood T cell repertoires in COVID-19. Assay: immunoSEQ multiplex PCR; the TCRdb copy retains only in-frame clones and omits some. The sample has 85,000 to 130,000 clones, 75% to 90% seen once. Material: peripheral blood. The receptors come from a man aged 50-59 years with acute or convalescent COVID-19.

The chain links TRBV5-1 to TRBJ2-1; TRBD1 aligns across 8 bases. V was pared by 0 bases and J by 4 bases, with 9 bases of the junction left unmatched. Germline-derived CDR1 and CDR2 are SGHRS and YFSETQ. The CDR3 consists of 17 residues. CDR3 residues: CASSLVTGVTPYNEQFF. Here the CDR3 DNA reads TGCGCCAGCAGCTTGGTGACAGGGGTTACCCCGTACAATGAGCAGTTCTTC.

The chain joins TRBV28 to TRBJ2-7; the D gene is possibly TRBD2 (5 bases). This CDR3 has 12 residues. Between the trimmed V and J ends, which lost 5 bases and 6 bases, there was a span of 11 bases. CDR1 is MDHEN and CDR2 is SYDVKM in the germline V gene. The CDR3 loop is CASSRTFSEQYF. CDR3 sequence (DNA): TGTGCCAGCAGTCGGACTTTTTCCGAGCAGTACTTC.

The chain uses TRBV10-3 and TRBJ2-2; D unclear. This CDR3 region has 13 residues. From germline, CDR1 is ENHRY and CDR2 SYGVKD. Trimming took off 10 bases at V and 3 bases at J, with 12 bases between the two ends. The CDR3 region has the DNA TGTGCCAGCGCTCCCCCGTACACCGGGGAGCTGTTTTTT. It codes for CASAPPYTGELFF.

The CDR3 loop is CASTTSGRPLNEQFF. The CDR3 DNA reads as TGTGCCAGCACAACTAGCGGGAGGCCCCTCAATGAGCAGTTCTTC. The chain links TRBV6-5 to TRBJ2-1, with 12 nucleotides matching TRBD2. Germline V gene sequence: CDR1 MNHEY, CDR2 SVGAGI. V lost 7 bases, J lost 6 bases, and 7 bases stayed unmatched. CDR3 length: 15 amino acids.

The CDR3 here is CASSQRTGDDIQYF. CDR3 in DNA: TGTGCCAGCAGCCAACGGACAGGGGATGACATTCAGTACTTC. The rearrangement links TRBV3-1 (or the pseudogene TRBV3-2) to TRBJ2-4; 9 bases are shared with TRBD1. The germline gives CDR1 LGHDT, CDR2 YNNKEL (reference sequence). CDR3 length: 14 amino acids. V shed 2 bases, J shed 8 bases, and the junction held 4 bases outside the gene matches.

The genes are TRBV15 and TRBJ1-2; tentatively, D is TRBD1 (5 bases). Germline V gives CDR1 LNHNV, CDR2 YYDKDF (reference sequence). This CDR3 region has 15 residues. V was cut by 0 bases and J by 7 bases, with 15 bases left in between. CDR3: CATSRDRGSFGGYTF. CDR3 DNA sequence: TGTGCCACCAGCAGAGATCGGGGGAGCTTCGGTGGCTACACCTTC.

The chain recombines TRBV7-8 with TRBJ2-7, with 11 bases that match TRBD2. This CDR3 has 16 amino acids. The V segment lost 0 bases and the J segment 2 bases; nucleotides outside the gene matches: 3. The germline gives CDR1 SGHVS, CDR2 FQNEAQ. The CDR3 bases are TGTGCCAGCAGCTTAGCCGGGACTAGCGGTCCCTACGAGCAGTACTTC. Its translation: CASSLAGTSGPYEQYF.

The CDR3 loop reads CASRRTDNSNQPQHF. CDR3 nucleotide sequence: TGTGCCAGCAGACGGACAGATAATAGCAATCAGCCCCAGCATTTT. V and J are TRBV7-8 and TRBJ1-5; perhaps TRBD1 as D (6 bases). Germline CDR1 SGHVS, CDR2 FQNEAQ. There are 15 residues in the CDR3. Deletions cut 6 bases from V and 0 bases from J, with 12 bases between.

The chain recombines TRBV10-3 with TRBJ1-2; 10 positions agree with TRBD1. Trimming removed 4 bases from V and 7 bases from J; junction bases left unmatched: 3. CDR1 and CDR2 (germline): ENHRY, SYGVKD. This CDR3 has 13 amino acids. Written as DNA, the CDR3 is TGTGCCATCAGTGGACAGGGGGCACGTGGCTACACCTTC. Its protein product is CAISGQGARGYTF.

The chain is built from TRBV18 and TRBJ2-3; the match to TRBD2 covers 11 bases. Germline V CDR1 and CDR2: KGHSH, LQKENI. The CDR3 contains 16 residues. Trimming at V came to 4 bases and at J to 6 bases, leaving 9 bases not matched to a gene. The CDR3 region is CASSLRTLAGVDTQYF. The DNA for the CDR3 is TGTGCCAGCTCACTAAGGACACTAGCGGGAGTGGATACGCAGTATTTT.

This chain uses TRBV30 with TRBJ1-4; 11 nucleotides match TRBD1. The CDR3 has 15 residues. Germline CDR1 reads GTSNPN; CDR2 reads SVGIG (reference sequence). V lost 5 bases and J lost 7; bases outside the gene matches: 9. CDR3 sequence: CAWSRKGTGGEKLFF. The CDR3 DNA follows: TGTGCCTGGTCGCGGAAGGGGACAGGGGGTGAAAAACTGTTTTTT.